This T cell receptor (beta chain) was recorded in a study of blood T cell repertoires in COVID-19. As for the study in general: T cells, B-cell-depleted T cells, or PBMCs provided the cDNA or gDNA that served as material.

The length of the CDR3 is 14 residues. Germline lookup yields CDR1 SNHLY and CDR2 FYNNEI. V trimming: 4 bases; J trimming: 0 bases; junction bases outside the gene matches: 2. Assay used: immunoSEQ multiplex PCR; TCRdb lists only in-frame clones, some missing. The sample contains roughly 80,000 clones, around 83% of which appear only once. The J gene is TRBJ1-2, the V gene TRBV2; 7 bases agree with TRBD1. Sequencing was performed on peripheral blood. The source of this sequence is a human donor in a cohort sampled during active COVID-19. CDR3 in amino acids: CASSGDSPNYGYTF. The CDR3 nucleotides are TGTGCCAGCAGTGGGGACAGCCCTAACTATGGCTACACCTTC.